One sample yielded the 12 T cell receptor beta chains listed below, sequenced in a study of cytomegalovirus exposure and HLA in healthy donors. The primer mix had 60 Vbeta and 13 Jbeta primers. Repertoires were generated with immunoSEQ multiplex PCR, while TCRdb's copy carries only in-frame clones and drops some. The top ten clones hold 2% to 3% of a sample with about 130,000 clones, roughly 88% of them seen once. Sequenced material: PBMCs. Receptor source: a man between 45 and 60 years old in good health and CMV-seronegative.

The chain links TRBV4-1 to TRBJ1-1; D perhaps matches TRBD1 (5 bases). The CDR3 covers 16 residues. V was clipped by 4 bases and J by 4 bases, with 19 bases between them. Germline CDR1 reads MGHRA; CDR2 reads YSYEKL. CDR3 DNA sequence: TGCGCCAGCAGCCCGGGGAGTAGGGGACTCACCACTGAAGCTTTCTTT. Its translation: CASSPGSRGLTTEAFF.

In this sample, this clone turned up once. This chain uses TRBV30 with TRBJ2-3; 9 positions match TRBD2. V dropped 0 bases and J dropped 4; count of bases not matched to a gene: 2. This CDR3 region has 14 residues. Per germline, CDR1 GTSNPN and CDR2 SVGIG (reference sequence). The CDR3 DNA reads TGTGCCTGGAGTGTGTTAGCGGGGGCAGATACGCAGTATTTT. This sequence encodes CAWSVLAGADTQYF.

The chain couples TRBV5-4 to TRBJ2-5, with 12 bases identical to TRBD2. Germline CDR1 and CDR2: SGHNT and YYREEE (reference sequence). This CDR3 region has 15 residues. J lost 3 bases, V lost 0 bases, and 0 bases had no gene match. CDR3 bases: TGTGCCAGCAGCTTGGGGACTAGCGGGGAAGAGACCCAGTACTTC. Amino acids: CASSLGTSGEETQYF. Full variable domain (outside the CDR3, taken from reference TRBV5-4 and TRBJ2-5): ETGVTQSPTHLIKTRGQQVTLRCSSQSGHNTVSWYQQALGQGPQFIFQYYREEENGRGNFPPRFSGLQFPNYSSELNVNALELDDSALYLCASSLGTSGEETQYFGPGTRLLVL.

The table lists this clone with a few counts. The rearrangement links TRBV4-3 to TRBJ1-2; maybe TRBD1 (6 bases). The length of the CDR3 is 17 residues. V dropped 0 bases and J dropped 2 bases, with 16 bases sitting between them. CDR1 is LGHNA, CDR2 YSLEER, per germline. This CDR3 is CASSQDWGTFQNYGYTF. The CDR3 DNA reads as TGCGCCAGCAGCCAAGATTGGGGGACATTCCAAAACTATGGCTACACCTTC.

Here the CDR3 reads CASSLWGRGRPGRGYTF. CDR3 DNA sequence: TGTGCCAGCAGCTTATGGGGCAGGGGGCGACCCGGGCGTGGCTACACCTTC. The chain uses TRBV7-9 and TRBJ1-2; 8 bases match TRBD1. Germline assignment: CDR1 SEHNR and CDR2 FQNEAQ (reference sequence). V was pared by 2 bases and J by 7 bases, with 15 bases of the junction left unmatched. The CDR3 runs 17 residues.

Notes on this clone: Other nucleotide sequences from this sample produce the same CDR3. The chain combines TRBV4-1 with TRBJ2-3, with 7 bases fitting TRBD1. The CDR3 covers 14 residues. Germline V gene sequence: CDR1 MGHRA, CDR2 YSYEKL. J was trimmed by 6 bases and V by 5 bases; bases with no gene match: 8. CDR3 in amino acids: CASSDRGLKDTQYF. The CDR3, as DNA: TGCGCCAGCAGCGATAGGGGGCTTAAGGATACGCAGTATTTT.

The table lists this clone with a few counts. This chain uses TRBV19 with TRBJ1-1; D not resolved. This CDR3 spans 12 amino acids. The germline V and J ends were trimmed by 5 bases and 5 bases, with 9 bases remaining between them. The germline CDR1 and CDR2 sequences are LNHDA and SQIVND (reference sequence). The DNA for the CDR3 is TGTGCCAGTAGTTATCAGAGGACTGAAGCTTTCTTT. It codes for CASSYQRTEAFF.

J is TRBJ1-1 and V is TRBV13, with a possible D match to TRBD1 (5 bases). With 0 bases removed from V and 5 bases from J, the gap between germline ends came to 13 bases. Germline CDR1 is PRHDT and CDR2 is FYEKMQ (reference sequence). The CDR3 sequence is 15 residues long. The CDR3 protein is CASSLGGRVGTEAFF. Here the CDR3 DNA reads TGTGCCAGCAGCTTAGGTGGCAGGGTGGGAACTGAAGCTTTCTTT.

The chain has TRBV2 and TRBJ2-7; 8 bases fit TRBD1. Germline lookup yields CDR1 SNHLY and CDR2 FYNNEI. With 7 bases clipped from V and 4 bases from J, the junction kept 12 bases outside the gene matches. The CDR3 has 15 residues. CDR3 DNA: TGTGCCAGCACCAATGATAGGACAGGGTTATACGAGCAGTACTTC. Translated: CASTNDRTGLYEQYF.

This clone came up once. The chain carries TRBV7-9 and TRBJ2-7; 9 bases map to TRBD1. This CDR3 spans 15 amino acids. CDR1 and CDR2 (germline): SEHNR, FQNEAQ (reference sequence). Germline trimming cut 3 bases from V and 6 bases from J; bases unmatched to any gene: 9. CDR3: CASSFPRTGDGEQYF. In DNA form, the CDR3 reads TGTGCCAGCAGCTTCCCCCGGACAGGGGACGGCGAGCAGTACTTC.

This clone was recorded a few times. V gene TRBV9 combines with J gene TRBJ1-1; a possible D gene is TRBD1 (5 bases). CDR3 length equals 15 residues. Trimming cost V 5 bases and J 5 bases, with 19 bases left between them. Germline assignment: CDR1 SGDLS and CDR2 YYNGEE. CDR3 in DNA: TGTGCCAGCAGGGATTGGAGGGGTGCGGAGACTGAAGCTTTCTTT. It translates to CASRDWRGAETEAFF. The entire variable domain, with the rest obtained from reference TRBV9 and TRBJ1-1, is as follows: DSGVTQTPKHLITATGQRVTLRCSPRSGDLSVYWYQQSLDQGLQFLIQYYNGEERAKGNILERFSAQQFPDLHSELNLSSLELGDSALYFCASRDWRGAETEAFFGQGTRLTVV.

The rearrangement links TRBV10-3 to TRBJ1-5; possible D gene TRBD1, 5 bases. Trimming pared 6 bases from V and 9 bases from J, leaving 15 bases between. Per germline, CDR1 ENHRY and CDR2 SYGVKD. The CDR3 length is 13 residues. The CDR3 coding sequence is TGTGCCATCAGGGCGGAAGGGGTTTGGCCCCAGCATTTT. Amino acid sequence: CAIRAEGVWPQHF.